A single sample gave rise to the 32 T cell receptor beta chains below, sequenced in a study of T-cell reconstitution after alpha-beta-depleted transplantation in children. Unique molecular identifiers were used to barcode this TCRbeta library. One entry per CDR3 protein results from TCRdb running MiXCR on the PCR reads. The sample contains around 580,000 distinct CDR3 sequences, 23% of which appear only once. This sample comprised PBMCs, mostly from graft donor cells, obtained 360 days after TCRalphabeta/CD19-depleted stem cell transplant. These receptors were taken from a boy younger than two who had a stem cell transplant for acute myeloid leukemia, so the T cells may come from the graft donor.

V is TRBV7-8 and J is TRBJ1-4, with TRBD1 as a possible D gene (5 bases). Between the trimmed V and J ends, which lost 1 base and 1 base, there was a span of 16 bases. CDR3 length: 18 residues. The germline CDR1 and CDR2 sequences are SGHVS and FQNEAQ. CDR3 nucleotides: TGTGCCAGCAGCTTAGTCCCCAGACAGACGCAAACTAATGAAAAACTGTTTTTT. Its protein is CASSLVPRQTQTNEKLFF.

CDR3 nucleotides: TGTGCCAGCAGTTACAAAGGACTAGCTGTGGCTACGCAGTATTTT. Protein: CASSYKGLAVATQYF. V is TRBV6-5 and J is TRBJ2-3, with 8 positions matching TRBD2. With 2 bases clipped from V and 8 bases from J, the junction kept 9 bases outside the gene matches. This CDR3 has 15 residues. CDR1 and CDR2 (germline): MNHEY, SVGAGI.

Ten or more counts support this clonotype. This chain joins TRBV18 and TRBJ1-1; D is unclear. V dropped 6 bases and J dropped 1 base, with 9 bases sitting between them. The V gene's germline CDR1 is KGHSH and CDR2 LQKENI. CDR3 length: 13 residues. The CDR3 bases are TGTGCCAGCTCTCCCCAGGCGAACACTGAAGCTTTCTTT. Translating it yields CASSPQANTEAFF.

The chain uses TRBV29-1 and TRBJ2-3; no definite D call. Germline CDR1 and CDR2: SQVTM and ANQGSEA. Trimming removed 6 bases from V and 3 bases from J, with 16 bases in between. This CDR3 has 14 amino acids. The CDR3 DNA is TGCAGCGTCGTGGAGAGAGCCCGAACAGATACGCAGTATTTT. Its protein product is CSVVERARTDTQYF.

This clonotype was recorded many times. The J gene is TRBJ1-5, the V gene TRBV11-2, with TRBD1 as a possible D gene (6 bases). The CDR3 has 14 amino acids. CDR1 and CDR2 (germline): SGHAT, FQNNGV. Trimming stripped 5 bases from V and 7 bases from J, with 15 bases between. The CDR3 DNA follows: TGTGCCAGCAGCCTAAACAGGGTGGGGCAGCCCCAGCATTTT. This encodes CASSLNRVGQPQHF.

In this sample, this clonotype turned up many times. V gene TRBV25-1 combines with J gene TRBJ1-5; D is ambiguous. Per germline, CDR1 MGHDK and CDR2 SYGVNS. V lost 2 bases and J 6 bases, leaving 5 bases between the germline ends. This CDR3 has 12 residues. In DNA, the CDR3 is TGTGCCAGCAGTGAAAGTGGTCAGCCCCAGCATTTT. It codes for CASSESGQPQHF. The whole variable domain, remainder taken from reference TRBV25-1 and TRBJ1-5, is EADIYQTPRYLVIGTGKKITLECSQTMGHDKMYWYQQDPGMELHLIHYSYGVNSTEKGDLSSESTVSRIRTEHFPLTLESARPSHTSQYLCASSESGQPQHFGDGTRLSIL.

This clonotype was detected ten times or more. V is TRBV24-1 and J is TRBJ1-1, with D unclear. Germline V gives CDR1 KGHDR, CDR2 SFDVKD. Trimming shortened V by 4 bases and J by 4 bases, and 6 bases separated the two germline ends. This CDR3 comprises 12 residues. The DNA for the CDR3 is TGTGCCACCAGTGACCCCGGCACTGAAGCTTTCTTT. Its protein is CATSDPGTEAFF.

The CDR3 nucleotides read TGTGCCAGCAGCGTAAGCGGCGTCCACGAGCAGTACTTC. Its translation: CASSVSGVHEQYF. The rearrangement joins TRBV9 to TRBJ2-7; D might be TRBD2 (5 bases). This CDR3 has 13 residues. Trimming shortened V by 1 base and J by 5 bases, and 10 bases separated the two germline ends. Germline CDR1 and CDR2: SGDLS and YYNGEE.

This clonotype has a count of ten or more. The V and J genes are TRBV27 and TRBJ2-1; tentatively, D is TRBD1 (7 bases). CDR1 is MNHEY, CDR2 SMNVEV, per germline (reference sequence). Trimming removed 0 bases at V and 2 bases at J, with 11 bases between. The CDR3 sequence is 16 residues long. The CDR3: CASSLSGGQTYNEQFF. CDR3 DNA sequence: TGTGCCAGCAGTTTATCGGGGGGACAGACCTACAATGAGCAGTTCTTC.

This chain uses TRBV25-1 with TRBJ1-1; the match to TRBD1 covers 8 bases. Trimming cost V 2 bases and J 1 base; bases outside gene matches: 0. The CDR3 extends over 14 amino acids. Germline values: CDR1 MGHDK, CDR2 SYGVNS. CDR3 protein: CASSETGGNTEAFF. Written as DNA, the CDR3 is TGTGCCAGCAGTGAAACAGGGGGGAACACTGAAGCTTTCTTT.

This clonotype was seen repeatedly, ten times or more. The chain has TRBV11-2 and TRBJ2-2; 11 bases are shared with TRBD2. The germline CDR1 and CDR2 sequences are SGHAT and FQNNGV. V dropped 5 bases and J dropped 10; count of bases not matched to a gene: 9. There are 15 residues in the CDR3. CDR3 nucleotides: TGTGCCAGCAGCCCCTCTAGCGGGGGGCCGGTGGAGCTGTTTTTT. Translating gives CASSPSSGGPVELFF.

This clonotype was counted between two and nine times. The rearrangement joins TRBV4-2 to TRBJ2-1; tentative D call: TRBD2 (7 bases). With 0 bases removed from V and 7 bases from J, the gap between germline ends came to 13 bases. The CDR3 totals 15 residues. The germline V gene has CDR1 LGHNA and CDR2 YNFKEQ. CDR3 sequence (DNA): TGTGCCAGCAGCCAAGAAAGGGGGGGGGCGAATGAGCAGTTCTTC. Translating it yields CASSQERGGANEQFF.

In this sample, this clonotype turned up many times. The DNA for the CDR3 is TGCGCCAGCAGCTTGGGGCCTAGGAGTCAAGAGACCCAGTACTTC. Its translation: CASSLGPRSQETQYF. The chain has TRBV5-1 and TRBJ2-5; D is unclear. The germline V gene has CDR1 SGHRS and CDR2 YFSETQ. V gave up 0 bases and J gave up 2 bases, with 11 bases separating them. This CDR3 has 15 residues.

The table lists this clonotype with many counts. The CDR3 loop reads CASSLQDILTYEQYV. CDR3 DNA sequence: TGTGCCAGCAGCTTACAGGACATTCTTACCTACGAGCAGTACGTC. J is TRBJ2-7 and V is TRBV11-2, with D maybe TRBD1 (5 bases). The CDR3 contains 15 residues. CDR1 SGHAT and CDR2 FQNNGV come from the germline V gene. V shed 2 bases and J shed 2 bases, with 13 bases lying between them.

In its sample, this clonotype was seen many times. The chain combines TRBV25-1 with TRBJ1-4, with 8 bases lining up with TRBD1. CDR1 is MGHDK, CDR2 SYGVNS, per germline. The CDR3 totals 14 residues. The ends lost 7 bases at V and 6 bases at J; junction bases unmatched: 7. CDR3 residues: CASTADRGDEKLFF. CDR3 nucleotide sequence: TGTGCCAGCACCGCAGACAGGGGTGATGAAAAACTGTTTTTT.

The rearrangement joins TRBV7-9 to TRBJ2-3, with D possibly being TRBD1 (5 bases). V gave up 4 bases and J gave up 3 bases, with 11 bases separating them. Germline assignment: CDR1 SEHNR and CDR2 FQNEAQ (reference sequence). CDR3 length: 14 residues. The CDR3 bases are TGTGCCAGCAGCTCTCATGCAGGGACAGATACGCAGTATTTT. This sequence encodes CASSSHAGTDTQYF. The variable domain in full, with the rest retrieved from reference TRBV7-9 and TRBJ2-3, is DTGVSQNPRHKITKRGQNVTFRCDPISEHNRLYWYRQTLGQGPEFLTYFQNEAQLEKSRLLSDRFSAERPKGSFSTLEIQRTEQGDSAMYLCASSSHAGTDTQYFGPGTRLTVL.

The chain joins TRBV12-3 or TRBV12-4 to TRBJ2-4, with 8 nucleotides matching TRBD1. V gave up 3 bases and J gave up 0 bases; unmatched junction bases: 7. The CDR3 is 17 residues long. CDR3: CASSFWAGGIAKNIQYF. CDR3 in DNA: TGTGCCAGCAGTTTTTGGGCAGGGGGCATAGCCAAAAACATTCAGTACTTC.

This clonotype showed up just a few times. For the CDR3, the DNA is TGTGCCATCAGTGACCTGGTAGCCTTCTCTGGGGCCAACGTCCTGACTTTC. This translates into CAISDLVAFSGANVLTF. J is TRBJ2-6 and V is TRBV10-3; D uncertain. Trimming left V 3 bases short and J 0 bases short, with 12 bases between. Germline V gives CDR1 ENHRY, CDR2 SYGVKD. The CDR3 consists of 17 residues.

This chain links TRBV6-5 with TRBJ1-3; possibly TRBD1 for D (6 bases). This CDR3 has 18 residues. From germline, CDR1 is MNHEY and CDR2 SVGAGI. V was trimmed by 2 bases and J by 1 base, leaving 18 bases between them. CDR3 in DNA: TGTGCCAGCAGTTACCAGGGACACCTACTTCCATCTGGAAACACCATATATTTT. This codes for CASSYQGHLLPSGNTIYF.

The rearrangement joins TRBV6-1 to TRBJ1-3; a possible D gene is TRBD1 (6 bases). CDR3 length: 13 residues. With 5 bases removed from V and 3 bases from J, the gap between germline ends came to 8 bases. Germline loops: CDR1 MNHNS, CDR2 SASEGT. The CDR3 here is CASSPGVGNTIYF. The CDR3 bases are TGTGCCAGCAGTCCAGGGGTTGGAAACACCATATATTTT.

Concerning this clonotype: One base away lies a much larger clone, so this may be a sequencing read error. The chain joins TRBV20-1 to TRBJ1-5; the D is unclear. The V gene lost 7 bases and the J gene lost 0 bases, with 13 bases spanning the gap. CDR3 length: 14 residues. Germline loops: CDR1 DFQATT, CDR2 SNEGSKA (reference sequence). DNA for the CDR3: TGCAGTGATAGTGGAGCGAATAGCAATCAGCCCCAGCATTTT. Its translation is CSDSGANSNQPQHF.

This clonotype appeared many times. The J gene is TRBJ1-1, the V gene TRBV29-1; 9 nucleotides match TRBD1. The germline CDR1 and CDR2 sequences are SQVTM and ANQGSEA. CDR3 length: 15 residues. The V segment lost 2 bases and the J segment 5 bases; nucleotides outside the gene matches: 9. In DNA form, the CDR3 reads TGCAGCGTTGAAAGCCCCGGGACAGGGAAGACTGAAGCTTTCTTT. It is translated as CSVESPGTGKTEAFF.

The J gene is TRBJ2-7, the V gene TRBV29-1, with 11 bases matching TRBD1. There are 15 residues in the CDR3. V dropped 0 bases and J dropped 5; count of bases not matched to a gene: 6. Germline V gives CDR1 SQVTM, CDR2 ANQGSEA. CDR3 protein: CSVEEGGQGDHEQYF. The CDR3 bases are TGCAGCGTTGAAGAAGGGGGACAGGGGGACCACGAGCAGTACTTC.

This clonotype was counted only a few times. J is TRBJ2-3 and V is TRBV6-5; 9 positions match TRBD1. CDR1 and CDR2 from the germline V gene are MNHEY and SVGAGI. This CDR3 has 16 residues. V trimming: 4 bases; J trimming: 0 bases; junction bases outside the gene matches: 5. The CDR3 DNA follows: TGTGCCAGCAGTTTACTCGGGACAGGGAGCACAGATACGCAGTATTTT. Protein sequence: CASSLLGTGSTDTQYF.

This clonotype was seen more than once but under ten times. CDR3 residues: CASTTRGPKRDEQFF. The CDR3 region has the DNA TGTGCCAGCACTACCCGCGGGCCAAAACGGGATGAGCAGTTCTTC. The V call is TRBV12-3 or TRBV12-4, the J call TRBJ2-1; D might be TRBD2 (5 bases). The ends were cut back, 7 bases at V and 8 bases at J, with 21 bases in the middle. There are 15 residues in the CDR3.

This clonotype showed up just a few times. The rearrangement joins TRBV5-1 to TRBJ1-3; D is undetermined. CDR1 is SGHRS, CDR2 YFSETQ, per germline. This CDR3 region has 13 residues. Trimming cost V 2 bases and J 4 bases, with 7 bases left between them. CDR3 nucleotides: TGCGCCAGCAGCTTCCGGGAAGGAAACACCATATATTTT. Residues: CASSFREGNTIYF. Full variable domain (remainder filled in from reference TRBV5-1 and TRBJ1-3): KAGVTQTPRYLIKTRGQQVTLSCSPISGHRSVSWYQQTPGQGLQFLFEYFSETQRNKGNFPGRFSGRQFSNSRSEMNVSTLELGDSALYLCASSFREGNTIYFGEGSWLTVV.

V gene TRBV12-3 or TRBV12-4 combines with J gene TRBJ2-5, with TRBD2 matching over 11 bases. The J segment lost 5 bases and the V segment lost 5 bases, leaving 7 bases of the junction unmatched. The CDR3 contains 15 residues. Written as DNA, the CDR3 is TGTGCCAGCAGTCCGGCGGTAGCGGGGGGGGAGACCCAGTACTTC. As protein: CASSPAVAGGETQYF.

The CDR3 coding sequence is TGTGCCAGCAGCTTTAGGCTTAGAGGGCCCTCAGATACGCAGTATTTT. This codes for CASSFRLRGPSDTQYF. The chain recombines TRBV13 with TRBJ2-3, with D possibly matching TRBD2 (5 bases). In germline, CDR1 is PRHDT, CDR2 FYEKMQ (reference sequence). V was pared by 3 bases and J by 4 bases, with 17 bases between. CDR3 length: 16 residues.

This chain joins TRBV20-1 and TRBJ2-1; 8 nucleotides match TRBD2. V gave up 6 bases and J gave up 0 bases; unmatched junction bases: 16. Germline CDR1 and CDR2: DFQATT and SNEGSKA (reference sequence). The CDR3 covers 18 residues. The CDR3 region has the DNA TGCAGTGCCCGATGGGCGGGGGGCCCGCTTAGCTCCTACAATGAGCAGTTCTTC. Protein: CSARWAGGPLSSYNEQFF.

The chain has TRBV9 and TRBJ2-1, with TRBD1 identical over 7 bases. V shed 4 bases and J 1 base; nucleotides not matched to a gene: 8. CDR1 and CDR2 from the germline V gene are SGDLS and YYNGEE. This CDR3 has 16 residues. The CDR3: CASSPRQGLSYNEQFF. The CDR3 DNA sequence: TGTGCCAGCAGCCCCCGACAGGGTCTGTCCTACAATGAGCAGTTCTTC.

There are many counts of this clonotype. The chain links TRBV6-2 or TRBV6-3 to TRBJ2-7; D is ambiguous. This CDR3 spans 16 amino acids. V was shortened by 5 bases and J by 0 bases, with 17 bases between the two germline ends. CDR1 is MNHEY and CDR2 is SVGEGT in the germline V gene. The CDR3 DNA follows: TGTGCCAGCAGTCGCCCACGGCCTGCTGGCTCCTACGAGCAGTACTTC. It translates to CASSRPRPAGSYEQYF.

This clonotype was detected ten times or more. The rearrangement links TRBV4-3 to TRBJ2-7; TRBD1 agrees at 9 bases. Losses at the gene ends were 0 bases for V and 7 bases for J; bases not matched to a gene: 10. Per germline, CDR1 LGHNA and CDR2 YSLEER. CDR3 length: 16 amino acids. CDR3 sequence: CASSQDLPGQGQEQYF. In nucleotides, the CDR3 is TGCGCCAGCAGCCAAGATCTCCCGGGACAGGGACAAGAGCAGTACTTC.